This T cell receptor (beta chain) appears in the sequencing data of a study of control samples from healthy donors and cancer patients. The table came from immunoSEQ multiplex PCR; TCRdb's copy has only in-frame clones and leaves some out. The table records some 150,000 clones, 85% to 95% of them present only once. Looked up from germline, CDR1 is MDHEN and CDR2 is SYDVKM. The CDR3 is 16 residues long. After removal of 2 bases from V and 10 bases from J, the junction contained 11 bases not matched to a gene. V and J are TRBV28 and TRBJ1-6, with 7 bases fitting TRBD1. The sequenced sample was blood. The sequence came from a man aged 35 to 55 in good health. CDR3 nucleotide sequence: TGTGCCAGCAGTTTAGTTCGGGCAGGGGGGGACTCACCCCTCCACTTT. It specifies CASSLVRAGGDSPLHF.